The clone carrying this T cell receptor (beta chain) was counted at least ten times. What it binds is unknown. In germline, CDR1 is SEHNR, CDR2 FQNEAQ (reference sequence). This CDR3 is built from 14 residues. Trimming removed 9 bases from V and 1 base from J; junction bases left unmatched: 4. The data are from a study of early T cells in non-severe SARS-CoV-2 infection. Turning to the study itself: Bulk RNA isolated from unsorted whole blood underwent sequencing; chains were not paired. Study-wide results and caveats: CD4 and private specificities were missed by VDJdb matching, which favored anti-spike CD8 responses.

Molecules of cDNA were individually given unique molecular identifiers that were attached to them. TCRdb ran MiXCR on the 5' RACE reads and lists one entry per CDR3 protein. The sample shows some 33,000 distinct CDR3 sequences, approximately 5.2% of them seen only once. This chain links TRBV7-9 with TRBJ2-2; 8 bases are a match to TRBD1. The TCR comes from an adult who was a healthcare worker with PCR-confirmed SARS-CoV-2 infection or an uninfected control (not recorded which). Source material: whole blood. The CDR3 bases are TGTGCCAGTAAACAGGGGGTGAACACCGGGGAGCTGTTTTTT. Translated: CASKQGVNTGELFF.